This T cell receptor (beta chain) is from a study of cytomegalovirus exposure and HLA in healthy donors. Study-level points and caveats: As confirmed in vitro, a few CMV-associated chains were specific for CMV antigens.

With regard to this clone: Its cognate antigen is unknown.

This table comes from immunoSEQ multiplex PCR, and its TCRdb copy is limited to in-frame clones, with some not included. The repertoire holds about 130,000 clones, with 89% as singletons. Germline V gives CDR1 MDHEN, CDR2 SYDVKM. Trimming removed 2 bases at V and 4 bases at J, with 8 bases between. This CDR3 is built from 13 residues. The TCR originated in a woman younger than 30 in good health and CMV-seronegative. J is TRBJ1-2 and V is TRBV28, with D perhaps matching TRBD1 (5 bases). Sequencing was performed on PBMCs. CDR3 nucleotide sequence: TGTGCCAGCAGTTTAGGGGCACGCTATGGCTACACCTTC. Residues: CASSLGARYGYTF.